This TCR beta chain was profiled in a study of blood T cell repertoires in COVID-19. Study-level background: Both acute and convalescent COVID-19 samples were obtained from the United States, Italy and Spain.

Here immunoSEQ multiplex PCR was the method, and the copy in TCRdb shows in-frame clones only, minus some. Of 200,000 to 300,000 clones detected, over 75% appear once; the ten largest clones hold around 0.7%. The CDR3 has 14 residues. Germline trimming cut 4 bases from V and 6 bases from J; bases unmatched to any gene: 6. Germline CDR1 is LGHDT and CDR2 is YNNKEL (reference sequence). The J gene is TRBJ2-1, the V gene TRBV3-1 (or the pseudogene TRBV3-2); 7 positions agree with TRBD2. Material: peripheral blood. The source of this sequence is a human donor in a cohort sampled during active COVID-19. CDR3 loop: CASSLMRERNEQFF. CDR3 in DNA: TGTGCCAGCAGCCTCATGCGGGAGCGCAATGAGCAGTTCTTC.